This TCR beta chain derives from a study of cytomegalovirus exposure and HLA in healthy donors. Study conclusions and caveats: Later examination showed HLA-associated TCR beta chains had greater clonal expansion than equally common others. Analysis was carried out at a later point, and it linked a missense DCLRE1C variant to TCR beta V- and J-gene trimming. The authors judged a highly shared variant cluster likely a sequencing artifact.

A multiplex PCR was run with 60 Vbeta primers and 13 Jbeta primers. The repertoire was sequenced with immunoSEQ multiplex PCR; TCRdb's copy has only in-frame clones and lacks some. The sample holds approximately 76,000 clones, around 72% seen once. Per the germline V gene, CDR1 is SNHLY and CDR2 is FYNNEI. This CDR3 contains 18 residues. Losses at the gene ends were 2 bases for V and 0 bases for J; bases not matched to a gene: 3. This clone was found once. No antigen is known for it. This TCR came from a woman aged 40 to 50 in good health and CMV-seropositive. The chain combines TRBV2 with TRBJ2-1; 14 bases are a match to TRBD2. Input material: PBMCs. CDR3 bases: TGTGCCAGCAGTGAAAGGACTAGCGGGGGGAGCTCCTACAATGAGCAGTTCTTC. Amino acid sequence: CASSERTSGGSSYNEQFF. The whole variable domain, remainder taken from reference TRBV2 and TRBJ2-1, is EPEVTQTPSHQVTQMGQEVILRCVPISNHLYFYWYRQILGQKVEFLVSFYNNEISEKSEIFDDQFSVERPDGSNFTLKIRSTKLEDSAMYFCASSERTSGGSSYNEQFFGPGTRLTVL.